The clone carrying this TCR beta chain showed up just a few times. J gave up 0 bases and V 5 bases, and 0 bases lay outside the gene matches. CDR3 length: 13 residues. CDR1 SQVTM and CDR2 ANQGSEA come from the germline V gene. The data derive from a study of CD8+ T cells in alopecia areata. RNA, once extracted, was reverse transcribed into cDNA for use as the sequencing template. TCRdb's copy holds only in-frame clones and misses some; the assay was immunoSEQ multiplex PCR. Seen here are hundreds of thousands of clones, around 65% observed once, and the top ten hold 0.95% to 1.5%. The treatment denotes: oral pan-JAK inhibitor, 5-10 mg twice daily. The investigators collected lesional scalp punch biopsies and peripheral blood from alopecia areata patients.

This sequence was found in a human donor with alopecia areata. The sequenced sample was CD4+ T cells sorted from blood, obtained at approximately week 42, from a patient treated with tofacitinib. The J gene is TRBJ2-4, the V gene TRBV29-1, with 8 bases lining up with TRBD1. CDR3 nucleotides: TGCAGCGTTACAGGGGGAGCCAAAAACATTCAGTACTTC. Amino acids: CSVTGGAKNIQYF. The variable domain in full, with the rest retrieved from reference TRBV29-1 and TRBJ2-4, is SAVISQKPSRDICQRGTSLTIQCQVDSQVTMMFWYRQQPGQSLTLIATANQGSEATYESGFVIDKFPISRPNLTFSTLTVSNMSPEDSSIYLCSVTGGAKNIQYFGAGTRLSVL.